These 20 T cell receptor beta chains were sequenced from one sample in a study of T cells in Graves' hyperthyroidism and ophthalmopathy. TCR beta CDR3 regions were amplified from RNA transcripts. A set of HTBI primers served as the primers for a first-round RT-PCR of the TCR CDR3. MiXCR was run by TCRdb on the multiplex PCR reads, yielding one entry per CDR3 protein. The sample contains about 280,000 distinct CDR3 sequences, 20% to 30% of which appear only once. Input material: blood. These receptors all come from a man between 35 and 55 years old with Graves' hyperthyroidism that later progressed to Graves' ophthalmopathy.

The genes are TRBV18 and TRBJ2-7, with TRBD1 matching 7 bases. Germline V gene data show CDR1 as KGHSH and CDR2 as LQKENI. This CDR3 has 15 residues. Trimming removed 3 bases from V and 0 bases from J; junction bases left unmatched: 5. The CDR3 DNA sequence: TGTGCCAGCTCACCCGGGACAGCGATCTCCTACGAGCAGTACTTC. This gives the protein CASSPGTAISYEQYF.

The chain links TRBV10-3 to TRBJ1-2; D not certain. The germline CDR1 and CDR2 sequences are ENHRY and SYGVKD. Trimming pared 4 bases from V and 5 bases from J, leaving 8 bases between. CDR3 length: 12 amino acids. The CDR3 region is CAISAREYGYTF. The CDR3 DNA follows: TGTGCCATCAGTGCCCGGGAGTATGGCTACACCTTC.

This clonotype showed up many times. Compared with germline, one end of the junction differs, possibly owing to a read error. The chain recombines TRBV5-1 with TRBJ2-7; D gene ambiguous. The CDR3 sequence is 13 residues long. CDR1 and CDR2 (germline): SGHRS, YFSETQ. The CDR3 DNA reads as TGTGCCAGCAGCTTAGTTCAATCCTACGAGCAGTACTTC. Amino acids: CASSLVQSYEQYF. Full variable domain (rest looked up from reference TRBV5-1 and TRBJ2-7): KAGVTQTPRYLIKTRGQQVTLSCSPISGHRSVSWYQQTPGQGLQFLFEYFSETQRNKGNFPGRFSGRQFSNSRSEMNVSTLELGDSALYLCASSLVQSYEQYFGPGTRLTVT.

This clonotype occurred many times. This chain uses TRBV7-8 with TRBJ2-7; D uncertain. Germline CDR1 SGHVS, CDR2 FQNEAQ. V was clipped by 2 bases and J by 3 bases, with 8 bases between them. This CDR3 comprises 13 residues. CDR3 in amino acids: CASSLFQNYEQYF. The DNA for the CDR3 is TGTGCCAGCAGCTTATTTCAAAACTACGAGCAGTACTTC.

The chain uses TRBV28 and TRBJ2-5; TRBD1 is a possible D gene (6 bases). The CDR3 has 15 residues. V dropped 6 bases and J dropped 1 base, with 15 bases sitting between them. In germline, CDR1 is MDHEN, CDR2 SYDVKM. DNA for the CDR3: TGTGCCAGCAGGTTCTCCAGCAGGGGCCAAGAGACCCAGTACTTC. It codes for CASRFSSRGQETQYF.

In this sample, this clonotype turned up once. J is TRBJ2-5 and V is TRBV25-1; maybe TRBD2 (7 bases). Trimming stripped 6 bases from V and 5 bases from J, with 22 bases between. This CDR3 has 16 residues. Germline V lookup: CDR1 MGHDK, CDR2 SYGVNS. The CDR3 region has the DNA TGTGCCAGCAGAAGGGGGGGGGGCCCAAGCCGGGAGACCCAGTACTTC. Protein: CASRRGGGPSRETQYF.

This clonotype was observed at least ten times. Written as DNA, the CDR3 is TGCAGTGCTACAAGGACGGGGGATACGGCCCAGCATTTT. Translating gives CSATRTGDTAQHF. This chain connects TRBV20-1 to TRBJ1-5, with D perhaps TRBD1 (5 bases). V was shortened by 4 bases and J by 11 bases, with 18 bases between the two germline ends. Germline V gene lookup returns CDR1 DFQATT and CDR2 SNEGSKA (reference sequence). CDR3 length: 13 residues.

The chain couples TRBV20-1 to TRBJ2-5, with 8 bases lining up with TRBD2. After removal of 6 bases from V and 1 base from J, the junction contained 4 bases not matched to a gene. The CDR3 has 13 residues. Germline CDR1 DFQATT, CDR2 SNEGSKA (reference sequence). The CDR3 DNA reads TGCAGTGCCGGGAGGGGAGGCCAAGAGACCCAGTACTTC. This codes for CSAGRGGQETQYF.

The V call is TRBV12-3 or TRBV12-4, the J call TRBJ2-7, with D possibly TRBD2 on 5 matching bases. CDR3 size: 15 residues. Trimming removed 4 bases at V and 3 bases at J, with 16 bases between. CDR3 loop: CASSYSSSEGYEQYF. CDR3 in DNA: TGTGCCAGCAGTTACTCTTCCTCTGAGGGCTACGAGCAGTACTTC.

The sample holds many counts of this clonotype. The chain recombines TRBV12-3 or TRBV12-4 with TRBJ2-7, with D possibly being TRBD1 (6 bases). V gave up 3 bases and J gave up 6 bases, with 12 bases separating them. The CDR3 sequence is 13 residues long. The CDR3 sequence: CASSFQGSGEQYF. The CDR3 region has the DNA TGTGCCAGCAGTTTTCAGGGGTCGGGCGAGCAGTACTTC.

This clonotype was counted many times. J is TRBJ1-2 and V is TRBV20-1; perhaps TRBD1 as D (5 bases). Trimming pared 5 bases from V and 4 bases from J, leaving 17 bases between. The CDR3 sequence is 14 residues long. Germline CDR1 is DFQATT and CDR2 is SNEGSKA (reference sequence). DNA of the CDR3: TGCAGTGCTCCGATTTCGGGGGAGGGCTATGGCTACACCTTC. As protein: CSAPISGEGYGYTF.

Many counts were recorded for this clonotype. The gene calls are TRBV12-3 or TRBV12-4 and TRBJ2-7, with TRBD2 identical over 9 bases. V was clipped by 3 bases and J by 2 bases; unmatched bases: 11. This CDR3 has 17 residues. CDR3 in amino acids: CASSFAGGVSQTYEQYF. The CDR3 region has the DNA TGTGCCAGCAGTTTCGCGGGGGGGGTCTCACAAACCTACGAGCAGTACTTC.

Remarks on this clonotype: Mismatch with germline at one junction end may stem from a read error. This chain connects TRBV7-7 to TRBJ2-5; D not resolved. Germline CDR1 is SSHAT and CDR2 is FNYEAQ (reference sequence). The CDR3 sequence is 16 residues long. The CDR3 DNA reads TGTGCTAGCAGCTTAGGCGGAAACCATGGGCAAGAGACCCAGTACTTC. This encodes CASSLGGNHGQETQYF.

The chain is built from TRBV7-3 and TRBJ1-1; D perhaps matches TRBD1 (5 bases). CDR1 and CDR2 (germline): SGHTA, FQGTGA. This CDR3 region has 11 residues. V lost 4 bases to trimming and J lost 11 bases, with 11 bases between them. CDR3 nucleotide sequence: TGTGCCAGCAGCTCCGGGGGAGAGGCTTTCTTT. It translates to CASSSGGEAFF.

This clonotype has at least ten counts. The rearrangement joins TRBV27 to TRBJ2-5; D is uncertain. From germline, CDR1 is MNHEY and CDR2 SMNVEV (reference sequence). Trimming pared 3 bases from V and 5 bases from J, leaving 10 bases between. The CDR3 length is 13 residues. CDR3 DNA: TGTGCCAGCAGTTTTTGGGGTGGTGAGACCCAGTACTTC. It codes for CASSFWGGETQYF.

Ten or more counts support this clonotype. The gene calls are TRBV20-1 and TRBJ1-6; no definite D call. The CDR3 length is 17 residues. Germline CDR1 is DFQATT and CDR2 is SNEGSKA (reference sequence). V lost 0 bases and J 0 bases, leaving 12 bases between the germline ends. CDR3 amino acids: CSARDQKGVSYNSPLHF. The CDR3 nucleotides are TGCAGTGCTAGAGATCAAAAGGGTGTCTCCTATAATTCACCCCTCCACTTT.

A few counts support this clonotype. The chain employs TRBV24-1 and TRBJ2-1, with 12 bases fitting TRBD2. The CDR3 covers 16 residues. Germline trimming cut 2 bases from V and 8 bases from J; bases unmatched to any gene: 6. CDR1 is KGHDR and CDR2 is SFDVKD in the germline V gene. The CDR3 bases are TGTGCCACCAGTGATTCTCTAGCGGGAGGGTATGATGAGCAGTTCTTC. This translates into CATSDSLAGGYDEQFF.

This clonotype was counted many times. The chain combines TRBV6-5 with TRBJ2-7; possible D gene TRBD2, 6 bases. The length of the CDR3 is 15 residues. Germline CDR1 is MNHEY and CDR2 is SVGAGI. Trimming pared 2 bases from V and 2 bases from J, leaving 13 bases between. The CDR3 DNA is TGTGCCAGCAGTTACGGCGGGGACCCAACCTACGAGCAGTACTTC. It translates to CASSYGGDPTYEQYF.

This clonotype occurred many times. The chain links TRBV6-1 to TRBJ2-7, with 8 nucleotides matching TRBD2. The CDR3 contains 15 residues. V shed 3 bases, J shed 3 bases, and the junction held 7 bases outside the gene matches. CDR1 is MNHNS and CDR2 is SASEGT in the germline V gene. CDR3 region: CASSEEAGGSYEQYF. The CDR3 DNA sequence: TGTGCCAGCAGTGAGGAGGCGGGAGGAAGCTACGAGCAGTACTTC.

Many counts were recorded for this clonotype. The rearrangement joins TRBV12-3 or TRBV12-4 to TRBJ1-2; 7 nucleotides match TRBD1. The CDR3 totals 14 residues. With V trimmed by 6 bases and J by 3 bases, 7 bases remained unmatched. This CDR3 reads CASSPGGKDYGYTF. The CDR3 bases are TGTGCCAGCAGCCCAGGGGGGAAAGACTATGGCTACACCTTC.